This T cell receptor (beta chain) came from a study of T cells in Graves' hyperthyroidism and ophthalmopathy. Study observations and caveats: Ophthalmopathy, which appeared later, was predicted by the model a median approximately 6 months before onset.

TCR beta CDR3 region amplification was performed from RNA transcripts. Using the HTBI primer set, a first-round RT-PCR was run on the TCR CDR3. In TCRdb, the multiplex PCR reads were re-called with MiXCR into one record per CDR3 protein. The table records over 200,000 distinct CDR3 sequences, less than 15% of them present only once. Ten or more counts support this clonotype. The target antigen is unknown. Each patient was aged 18 to 65 and had newly diagnosed hyperthyroidism of under 2 months' duration. The germline V and J ends were trimmed by 4 bases and 2 bases, with 12 bases remaining between them. The CDR3 contains 14 residues. Germline V gene sequence: CDR1 MGHRA, CDR2 YSYEKL.

This TCR derives from a woman in her 40s with Graves' hyperthyroidism that later progressed to Graves' ophthalmopathy. Sequencing was carried out using blood. The chain recombines TRBV4-1 with TRBJ2-7, with a possible D match to TRBD2 (6 bases). The CDR3 region is CASSLLSGPYEQYF. In nucleotides, the CDR3 is TGCGCCAGCAGCCTACTAAGCGGGCCCTACGAGCAGTACTTC.